The T cell receptor beta chain described here comes from a study of CD8 T cells in ankylosing spondylitis. Findings of the study overall: Seemingly characteristic of ankylosing spondylitis blood was a TCR beta motif consisting of 7 or 8 highly homologous variants.

Germline CDR1 is SGHTA and CDR2 is FQGTGA. The CDR3 is 16 residues long. The V and J ends lost 1 base and 2 bases respectively, with 13 bases between them. Only a few counts were recorded for this clonotype. What it recognizes is unknown. TCRdb itself ran the 5' RACE reads through MiXCR, one entry per CDR3 protein. The data show over 600,000 distinct CDR3 sequences, around a fifth seen once. The chain combines TRBV7-3 with TRBJ2-3; D uncertain. The clonotype originates from a male donor with ankylosing spondylitis. The sequenced material came from blood, either unsorted or a sorted T cell fraction (not recorded which). CDR3 residues: CASSLMSSQITDTQYF. Written as DNA, the CDR3 is TGTGCCAGCAGCTTAATGTCATCACAGATCACAGATACGCAGTATTTT.